This T cell receptor (beta chain) was captured in a study of spatial heterogeneity in lung cancer. A unique molecular identifier was carried by every single TCR cDNA molecule. TCRdb ran MiXCR on the 5' RACE reads and lists one entry per CDR3 protein. This repertoire shows roughly 70,000 distinct CDR3 sequences, 13% found once; its top ten account for 6.5% to 7.5%. V was pared by 0 bases and J by 1 base, with 4 bases between. This CDR3 comprises 13 residues. From germline, CDR1 is DFQATT and CDR2 SNEGSKA (reference sequence). Time point described: sample taken at primary tumor resection. Whole RNA, isolated from tumor, nontumor lung or frozen PBMC, was sequenced without prior sorting.

Sequenced material: PBMCs, taken at surgery. The J gene is TRBJ1-5, the V gene TRBV20-1; D not certain. This clonotype was sampled from a male donor with early-stage non-small cell lung cancer. The CDR3 sequence is CSAREGSNQPQHF. CDR3 nucleotide sequence: TGCAGTGCTAGAGAGGGGAGCAATCAGCCCCAGCATTTT.